This entry is about one T cell receptor beta chain. The entry originates in a study of control samples from healthy donors and cancer patients. CDR1 MGHRA and CDR2 YSYEKL come from the germline V gene. There are 14 residues in the CDR3. V was cut by 1 base and J by 0 bases, with 5 bases left in between. Method: immunoSEQ multiplex PCR; TCRdb's copy keeps in-frame clones and lacks some. The data show around 190,000 clones, and the top ten clones hold about 2.2%. Sequencing used blood. This chain joins TRBV4-1 and TRBJ2-3; perhaps TRBD2 as D (5 bases). The sequence derives from a woman between 25 and 40 years old in good health. The CDR3 DNA sequence: TGCGCCAGCAGCCAAGGCGGGAGCACAGATACGCAGTATTTT. Translating gives CASSQGGSTDTQYF.